These 27 T cell receptor beta chains were sequenced from one sample in a study of cytomegalovirus exposure and HLA in healthy donors. PCR was performed using 60 Vbeta and 13 Jbeta primers. The table came from immunoSEQ multiplex PCR; TCRdb's copy has only in-frame clones and leaves some out. This table holds around 99,000 clones, roughly 80% found once. Sequences were obtained from PBMCs. The receptors shown here come from a man under 40 in good health and CMV-seronegative.

This clone was seen once. J is TRBJ2-3 and V is TRBV5-4; D is perhaps TRBD2 (6 bases). The CDR3 runs 15 residues. V was cut by 0 bases and J by 0 bases, with 8 bases left in between. Germline V gene data show CDR1 as SGHNT and CDR2 as YYREEE (reference sequence). The CDR3 DNA reads as TGTGCCAGCAGCTTGGGTAGCGGTAGCACAGATACGCAGTATTTT. Its protein is CASSLGSGSTDTQYF.

The rearrangement links TRBV4-1 to TRBJ2-5, with 9 bases fitting TRBD1. The V and J ends lost 4 bases and 3 bases, in that order; junction bases with no gene match: 6. Germline loops: CDR1 MGHRA, CDR2 YSYEKL. The CDR3 totals 15 residues. CDR3 bases: TGCGCCAGCAGCCGCTCGGGACAGGGTGAAGAGACCCAGTACTTC. This codes for CASSRSGQGEETQYF.

The rearrangement links TRBV11-3 to TRBJ2-2; the match to TRBD1 covers 9 bases. From germline, CDR1 is SGHNT and CDR2 YENEEA. The ends lost 5 bases at V and 3 bases at J; junction bases unmatched: 4. There are 15 residues in the CDR3. In nucleotides, the CDR3 is TGTGCCAGCAGCCTACGACAGGGGGACACCGGGGAGCTGTTTTTT. It codes for CASSLRQGDTGELFF.

The J gene is TRBJ2-5, the V gene TRBV4-1; 9 bases match TRBD2. CDR1 MGHRA and CDR2 YSYEKL come from the germline V gene. V lost 1 base, J lost 6 bases, and 6 bases stayed unmatched. This CDR3 spans 15 amino acids. CDR3 sequence reads: CASSQGASGVQTQYF. The CDR3, as DNA: TGCGCCAGCAGCCAAGGAGCTAGCGGGGTGCAGACCCAGTACTTC.

CDR3 DNA: TGTGCCAGCAGTTTATGGGGCCATCGCACAGATACGCAGTATTTT. Its protein product is CASSLWGHRTDTQYF. The chain is built from TRBV27 and TRBJ2-3, with D possibly matching TRBD1 (5 bases). Trimming cost V 1 base and J 1 base, with 9 bases left between them. The CDR3 length is 15 residues. Per germline, CDR1 MNHEY and CDR2 SMNVEV (reference sequence).

The V and J genes are TRBV29-1 and TRBJ2-7; 8 bases are a match to TRBD1. V was pared by 0 bases and J by 3 bases, with 7 bases of the junction left unmatched. There are 15 residues in the CDR3. Germline loops: CDR1 SQVTM, CDR2 ANQGSEA. CDR3 DNA sequence: TGCAGCGTTGAAGAGGCAGGGGGCGTCAACTACGAGCAGTACTTC. This encodes CSVEEAGGVNYEQYF.

This clone occurred a few times. In the same sample, other DNA sequences code for this CDR3. The chain is built from TRBV5-5 and TRBJ1-1, with D unresolved. V dropped 4 bases and J dropped 4 bases, with 11 bases sitting between them. This CDR3 region has 13 residues. Germline assignment: CDR1 SGHKS and CDR2 YYEKEE (reference sequence). CDR3 residues: CASSLWEGTEAFF. CDR3 DNA sequence: TGTGCCAGCAGCCTCTGGGAGGGCACTGAAGCTTTCTTT.

About this clone itself: Other DNA sequences from this sample encode an identical CDR3 as well. V usage is TRBV4-1 and J usage is TRBJ2-7, with TRBD2 identical over 7 bases. The length of the CDR3 is 15 residues. CDR1 MGHRA and CDR2 YSYEKL come from the germline V gene. V lost 0 bases to trimming and J lost 1 base; unmatched junction nucleotides: 3. CDR3 amino acids: CASSQEGGGSYEQYF. The CDR3 nucleotides read TGCGCCAGCAGCCAAGAAGGCGGGGGTTCCTACGAGCAGTACTTC.

On this clone: The sample has other DNA sequences that encode this CDR3 too. The rearrangement uses TRBV5-1 and TRBJ2-7; a weak D match, TRBD2 (5 bases). This CDR3 is 15 amino acids long. V dropped 0 bases and J dropped 2 bases, with 12 bases sitting between them. Germline lookup yields CDR1 SGHRS and CDR2 YFSETQ. The CDR3 coding sequence is TGCGCCAGCAGCTTGGGAGGGCCCCCAACCTACGAGCAGTACTTC. Protein: CASSLGGPPTYEQYF.

The chain links TRBV14 to TRBJ1-2, with a weak D call TRBD1 (6 bases). The CDR3 has 13 amino acids. CDR1 and CDR2 (germline): SGHDN, FVKESK. V lost 5 bases and J lost 4, with 11 bases in between. CDR3 coding DNA: TGTGCCAGCAGCTACAGGGAGACCTATGGCTACACCTTC. This encodes CASSYRETYGYTF. The whole variable domain, remainder taken from reference TRBV14 and TRBJ1-2, is EAGVTQFPSHSVIEKGQTVTLRCDPISGHDNLYWYRRVMGKEIKFLLHFVKESKQDESGMPNNRFLAERTGGTYSTLKVQPAELEDSGVYFCASSYRETYGYTFGSGTRLTVV.

The chain uses TRBV2 and TRBJ1-1; 9 bases are shared with TRBD1. The trim removed 3 bases at V and 6 bases at J, leaving 8 bases unmatched. The CDR3 sequence is 15 residues long. The V gene's germline CDR1 is SNHLY and CDR2 FYNNEI. Here the CDR3 reads CASSDHRTGDPEAFF. The CDR3 DNA reads TGTGCCAGCAGTGACCATCGGACAGGGGACCCTGAAGCTTTCTTT.

This chain links TRBV9 with TRBJ2-3, with unresolved D. CDR1 is SGDLS and CDR2 is YYNGEE in the germline V gene. The CDR3 extends over 14 amino acids. Trimming shortened V by 7 bases and J by 2 bases, and 14 bases separated the two germline ends. The CDR3 loop is CASSPGSITDTQYF. The CDR3, as DNA: TGTGCCAGCTCGCCGGGTTCAATCACAGATACGCAGTATTTT.

The genes are TRBV18 and TRBJ2-5, with a weak D call TRBD2 (5 bases). Germline CDR1 KGHSH, CDR2 LQKENI. The CDR3 has 15 amino acids. The V and J ends lost 1 base and 1 base respectively, with 10 bases between them. In nucleotides, the CDR3 is TGTGCCAGCTCACCACTAAGCGGCAGCCAAGAGACCCAGTACTTC. Translated: CASSPLSGSQETQYF.

In its sample, this clone was seen a few times. This chain joins TRBV18 and TRBJ2-7; TRBD2 agrees at 11 bases. Trimming at V came to 2 bases and at J to 1 base, leaving 4 bases not matched to a gene. Germline V gives CDR1 KGHSH, CDR2 LQKENI. The CDR3 loop spans 16 amino acids. CDR3 sequence reads: CASSPGLAGASYEQYF. CDR3 nucleotide sequence: TGTGCCAGCTCACCAGGACTAGCGGGCGCGTCCTACGAGCAGTACTTC.

The J gene is TRBJ1-5, the V gene TRBV6-5; 8 bases are a match to TRBD1. CDR1 and CDR2 (germline): MNHEY, SVGAGI. CDR3 size: 15 residues. Germline trimming cut 6 bases from V and 0 bases from J; bases unmatched to any gene: 4. The CDR3 DNA reads TGTGCCAGCAGCACCGACAGGGGTAGCAATCAGCCCCAGCATTTT. Translating gives CASSTDRGSNQPQHF.

This clone showed up just a few times. V usage is TRBV15 and J usage is TRBJ2-3; D is uncertain. Per germline, CDR1 LNHNV and CDR2 YYDKDF (reference sequence). V lost 1 base and J 1 base, leaving 12 bases between the germline ends. The CDR3 covers 16 residues. For the CDR3, the DNA is TGTGCCACCAGCAGAGGTCTCAGCCAGGGCACAGATACGCAGTATTTT. Amino acid sequence: CATSRGLSQGTDTQYF.

The chain combines TRBV10-1 with TRBJ2-5, with TRBD2 matching over 9 bases. Germline CDR1 is WNHNN and CDR2 is SYGVQD (reference sequence). Unmatched junction bases numbered 5, after V lost 5 bases and J lost 4 bases. The CDR3 consists of 14 residues. The CDR3 DNA follows: TGCGCCAGCAGTCAAAGCGGGAGGAGAGAGACCCAGTACTTC. It yields the protein CASSQSGRRETQYF.

The genes are TRBV29-1 and TRBJ2-1; no firm D call. Germline V lookup: CDR1 SQVTM, CDR2 ANQGSEA. The length of the CDR3 is 14 residues. V dropped 8 bases and J dropped 2 bases, with 16 bases sitting between them. CDR3 in amino acids: CSPELVAAYNEQFF. The CDR3 bases are TGCAGCCCGGAACTGGTAGCAGCCTACAATGAGCAGTTCTTC.

This clone came up once. V usage is TRBV5-1 and J usage is TRBJ2-3; 7 nucleotides match TRBD2. The V and J ends lost 4 bases and 8 bases, in that order; junction bases with no gene match: 10. The CDR3 covers 14 residues. Germline V gene lookup returns CDR1 SGHRS and CDR2 YFSETQ. CDR3 region: CASSVGAGDSTQYF. The CDR3 region has the DNA TGCGCCAGCAGCGTAGGCGCGGGAGACAGTACGCAGTATTTT.

The chain joins TRBV30 to TRBJ2-7; 12 bases are shared with TRBD2. The germline V gene has CDR1 GTSNPN and CDR2 SVGIG (reference sequence). V shed 3 bases and J 2 bases; nucleotides not matched to a gene: 2. The CDR3 contains 14 residues. The CDR3 loop is CAWSTSGGPYEQYF. CDR3 DNA sequence: TGTGCCTGGAGCACTAGCGGGGGGCCCTACGAGCAGTACTTC.

This clone was observed once. The chain is built from TRBV27 and TRBJ1-2; D ambiguous. This CDR3 has 13 amino acids. V was trimmed by 5 bases and J by 4 bases, leaving 11 bases between them. In germline, CDR1 is MNHEY, CDR2 SMNVEV (reference sequence). This CDR3 reads CASSPGSRYGYTF. In DNA, the CDR3 is TGTGCCAGCAGTCCCGGGTCTCGCTATGGCTACACCTTC.

This chain uses TRBV21-1 with TRBJ1-5; the DNA was not used to check the table's D call, TRBD1. TRBV21-1 is recorded as a pseudogene. This CDR3 is built from 16 residues. CDR3 DNA sequence: TGTGCCAGCAGCCGCCGCAGGGGGCCTAGCAATCAGCCCCAGCATTTT. It yields the protein CASSRRRGPSNQPQHF.

The J gene is TRBJ2-1, the V gene TRBV29-1; 9 bases match TRBD2. Trimming took 8 bases from V and 8 from J; bases not matched to a gene: 10. The CDR3 runs 13 residues. Germline CDR1 SQVTM, CDR2 ANQGSEA. The CDR3 DNA reads as TGCAGCACGTCCCTAGCGGGAAACGATGAGCAGTTCTTC. This sequence encodes CSTSLAGNDEQFF.

This chain connects TRBV7-3 to TRBJ1-1; 7 nucleotides line up with TRBD1. Trimming cost V 3 bases and J 10 bases; bases outside gene matches: 8. The CDR3 is 13 residues long. Germline V gene data show CDR1 as SGHTA and CDR2 as FQGTGA. CDR3 in amino acids: CASSFDRVLGAFF. CDR3 nucleotides: TGTGCCAGCAGCTTTGACAGGGTGCTTGGAGCTTTCTTT.

The chain uses TRBV7-8 and TRBJ2-3; TRBD2 matches at 12 bases. The CDR3 runs 16 residues. CDR1 SGHVS and CDR2 FQNEAQ come from the germline V gene. The J segment lost 2 bases and the V segment lost 6 bases, leaving 6 bases of the junction unmatched. The CDR3 coding sequence is TGTGCCAGCAGGAAACTAGCGGGGGGATCCACAGATACGCAGTATTTT. This sequence encodes CASRKLAGGSTDTQYF.

In DNA, the CDR3 is TGCGCCAGCAGCCTTAGCGGGGGGGGACCCTACGAGCAGTACTTC. Its translation is CASSLSGGGPYEQYF. The chain couples TRBV4-1 to TRBJ2-7, with TRBD2 matching 11 bases. This CDR3 spans 15 amino acids. The V and J ends lost 4 bases and 2 bases, in that order; junction bases with no gene match: 4. The germline CDR1 and CDR2 sequences are MGHRA and YSYEKL.

The genes are TRBV7-8 and TRBJ1-6; D is ambiguous. Germline CDR1 is SGHVS and CDR2 is FQNEAQ. This CDR3 contains 12 residues. Trimming stripped 2 bases from V and 9 bases from J, with 5 bases between. The CDR3 region has the DNA TGTGCCAGCAGCTTATCGGGTTCACCCCTCCACTTT. Translated, it gives CASSLSGSPLHF.